This T cell receptor beta chain was found in a study of naive and memory T cell subsets. Study results and caveats: Diversity fell and Gini index rose from naive through CM, EM, EMRA.

An equimolar mix of two oligonucleotides served as the beta constant-region primer for TRBC1 and TRBC2. Nested alpha and beta constant-region primers with the SP2 primer drove four PCR rounds on ligated cDNA. A 12-nucleotide UMI and the SP2 primer were added to the cDNA 3' end by oligonucleotide ligation. TCRdb called the UMI-ligation and nested PCR reads again in MiXCR, with one record for every CDR3 protein. The sample lists 130,000 or so distinct CDR3 sequences; roughly 36% were seen once. Points on this clonotype: Its antigen is not identified.

Separate alpha and beta amplification began at the second PCR step. Four subsets defined by CD45RA and CD27 were sorted after CD3, CD4, CD8 and live/dead staining. Sequenced: central memory CD4+ T cells from blood. This clonotype was sampled from a human donor in good health.

CDR3: CASQKDRVEQYF. The CDR3, as DNA: TGTGCCAGCCAAAAAGACAGGGTCGAGCAGTACTTC. The chain is built from TRBV6-1 and TRBJ2-7, with TRBD1 identical over 7 bases. The CDR3 is 12 residues long. Trimming took 8 bases from V and 6 from J; bases not matched to a gene: 7. Per germline, CDR1 MNHNS and CDR2 SASEGT.